These T cell receptor beta chains were read from a single sample in a study of T cells in Graves' hyperthyroidism and ophthalmopathy. TCRdb independently ran MiXCR on the multiplex PCR reads; one entry per CDR3 protein. The table has about 420,000 distinct CDR3 sequences, around a sixth seen once. Sequenced input: blood. The receptor source for this set is a woman aged 18-35 years with Graves' hyperthyroidism. The CDR3 runs from the conserved cysteine through the conserved F or W. D genes are given only for firm matches. Rows give clone size only sometimes, using once, few, many, or a class for an expanded clone.

j_call	clone_size	v_call	d_call	cdr3_aa	cdr3_nt
TRBJ2-5	many	TRBV12-3/TRBV12-4	TRBD1	CASSWDRGQETQYF	TGTGCCAGCAGCTGGGACAGGGGACAAGAGACCCAGTACTTC
TRBJ2-3	many	TRBV29-1	TRBD2	CSVEAPLTSAADTQYF	TGCAGCGTTGAAGCCCCGCTCACTAGCGCTGCAGATACGCAGTATTTT
TRBJ2-3	many	TRBV10-3	TRBD2	CAIKAIAGPQADTQYF	TGTGCCATCAAGGCGATAGCGGGCCCTCAGGCAGATACGCAGTATTTT
TRBJ1-6	many	TRBV20-1	.	CSAPVAGADGSPLHF	TGCAGTGCTCCTGTGGCGGGAGCCGATGGTTCACCCCTCCACTTT
TRBJ1-2	many	TRBV28	TRBD1	CATLYRDRLYGYTF	TGTGCCACGCTGTACCGGGACAGACTCTATGGCTACACCTTC
TRBJ2-7	many	TRBV10-1	TRBD1	CASSATGGSKQYF	TGCGCCAGCAGCGCGACAGGGGGATCGAAGCAGTACTTC
TRBJ2-3	many	TRBV11-2	.	CASSFTGTSTDTQYF	TGTGCCAGCAGCTTTACCGGGACGAGCACAGATACGCAGTATTTT
TRBJ1-6	.	TRBV12-3/TRBV12-4	TRBD1	CASRTGSWFSPLHF	TGTGCCAGCAGGACAGGGTCTTGGTTTTCACCCCTCCACTTT
TRBJ2-1	few	TRBV9	.	CASSPLLDPSPYNEQFF	TGTGCCAGCTCCCCTCTTTTGGATCCCAGCCCCTACAATGAGCAGTTCTTC
TRBJ2-5	few	TRBV28	TRBD2	CASMEGLAGSGETQYF	TGTGCCAGCATGGAGGGGCTAGCGGGCAGTGGAGAGACCCAGTACTTC
TRBJ1-4	many	TRBV20-1	.	CSAIAHEKLFF	TGCAGTGCTATTGCCCATGAAAAACTGTTTTTT
TRBJ1-6	many	TRBV2	.	CASTKDLGGNSPLHF	TGTGCCAGCACTAAGGACCTCGGGGGAAATTCACCCCTCCACTTT
TRBJ1-2	many	TRBV5-1	.	CASSLYPTEGYGYTF	TGCGCCAGCAGCTTGTATCCGACAGAGGGCTATGGCTACACCTTC
TRBJ2-1	few	TRBV5-1	TRBD2	CASRPGLAGVGNEQFF	TGCGCCAGCAGGCCGGGACTAGCGGGAGTTGGGAATGAGCAGTTCTTC
TRBJ1-1	.	TRBV5-8	.	CASSWRGGAFF	TGTGCCAGCAGCTGGAGGGGGGGGGCTTTCTTT
TRBJ2-1	many	TRBV11-2	TRBD2	CASSLEREKNEQFF	TGTGCCAGCAGCTTAGAGCGGGAGAAAAATGAGCAGTTCTTC
TRBJ2-5	many	TRBV7-9	.	CASSIGQSQETQYF	TGTGCCAGCAGCATTGGACAGTCACAAGAGACCCAGTACTTC
TRBJ2-1	many	TRBV20-1	.	CSARGGLGRNNEQFF	TGCAGTGCTAGAGGGGGGCTAGGGAGGAACAATGAGCAGTTCTTC
TRBJ1-2	few	TRBV19	.	CASSTSGEGLGYTF	TGTGCCAGTAGTACCTCGGGGGAGGGGCTTGGCTACACCTTC
TRBJ2-2	many	TRBV7-9	.	CASSRPTGELFF	TGTGCCAGCAGCCGACCTACCGGGGAGCTGTTTTTT
TRBJ1-5	.	TRBV10-3	TRBD1	CAIKGQGDNQPQHF	TGTGCCATCAAGGGACAGGGTGACAATCAGCCCCAGCATTTT
TRBJ1-2	many	TRBV5-1	TRBD1	CASSTWTGGSYGYTF	TGCGCCAGCAGCACCTGGACAGGTGGCTCCTATGGCTACACCTTC
TRBJ2-2	many	TRBV12-3/TRBV12-4	.	CASSLDTAGTGELFF	TGTGCCAGCAGTTTAGATACAGCAGGCACCGGGGAGCTGTTTTTT
TRBJ1-6	few	TRBV15	.	CATSRGVGKADNSPLHF	TGTGCCACCAGCAGAGGAGTGGGCAAGGCGGATAATTCACCCCTCCACTTT
TRBJ2-7	many	TRBV2	.	CASRNSYEQYF	TGTGCCAGCAGGAATAGTTACGAGCAGTACTTC
TRBJ1-5	few	TRBV5-5	.	CASSFWADYQPQHF	TGTGCCAGCAGCTTCTGGGCAGACTATCAGCCCCAGCATTTT
TRBJ1-2	few	TRBV12-3/TRBV12-4	.	CASSPRGDGYTF	TGTGCCAGCAGTCCTAGAGGTGATGGCTACACCTTC